This paragraph reports one TCR beta chain. Per the study methods: From reference gene primer amplification, estimates of nucleated cell counts were derived. Here immunoSEQ multiplex PCR was the method, and the copy in TCRdb shows in-frame clones only, minus some. That table is the source of V, J and clone size, and D and trimming were worked out from the DNA. The table has 250,000 to 350,000 clones, approximately 84% seen once. The data belong to a study of blood T cell repertoires in COVID-19. Sequenced material: PBMCs or T cells enriched from blood (not recorded which). The TCR comes from a woman younger than 30 who had recovered from COVID-19.

This CDR3 reads CASSLAGLENEQFF. CDR3 bases: TGCGCCAGCAGCTTGGCGGGACTAGAAAATGAGCAGTTCTTC. V usage is TRBV5-1 and J usage is TRBJ2-1; TRBD2 agrees at 8 bases. The germline CDR1 and CDR2 sequences are SGHRS and YFSETQ. V shed 0 bases and J 7 bases; nucleotides not matched to a gene: 3. The CDR3 spans 14 residues.